This T cell receptor beta chain was recorded in a study of blood T cells in healthy people across ages. V was clipped by 7 bases and J by 5 bases, with 12 bases between them. There are 13 residues in the CDR3. CDR1 is SEHNR and CDR2 is FQNEAQ in the germline V gene (reference sequence). This clonotype occurred a few times. No antigen is known for it. The second PCR ran about 6 to 11 cycles with a sample-barcoded 5' primer and J-beta primers. MiXCR, applied by TCRdb to the 5' RACE reads, yields one record per CDR3 protein. The sample shows a few hundred thousand distinct CDR3 sequences, roughly 29% of them seen only once. Findings of the study overall: CMV infection status of these donors was not known.

The sample was blood. The receptor was isolated from a woman aged 70-85 years in good health. The chain recombines TRBV7-9 with TRBJ2-1, with D tentatively TRBD1 (6 bases). The CDR3, as DNA: TGTGCCAGCACCATCGGACAGCACAATGAGCAGTTCTTC. Residues: CASTIGQHNEQFF.